The 11 T cell receptor beta chains below all came from one sample that was sequenced in a study of Graves' ophthalmopathy and Graves' hyperthyroidism. RNA served as the template for amplifying TCR beta CDR3 regions. RT-PCR was first run with HTBI primers, then multiplex PCR in a second round. A single record per CDR3 protein comes from TCRdb applying MiXCR to the multiplex PCR reads. The data show roughly 400,000 distinct CDR3 sequences, with just over 15% seen just once and roughly 7% held by the top ten. Sequencing was done on a sample of peripheral blood. These receptors originate from a young woman with stable Graves' hyperthyroidism.

Only a few counts were recorded for this clonotype. V and J are TRBV11-2 and TRBJ1-1; D not resolved. The V and J ends lost 2 bases and 0 bases respectively, with 7 bases between them. CDR1 and CDR2 from the germline V gene are SGHAT and FQNNGV. This CDR3 has 14 residues. DNA for the CDR3: TGTGCCAGCAGCTTAAATCAGGTGAACACTGAAGCTTTCTTT. Translating gives CASSLNQVNTEAFF.

This clonotype was counted many times. The chain links TRBV7-9 to TRBJ1-2; D uncertain. Between the trimmed V and J ends, which lost 5 bases and 8 bases, there was a span of 9 bases. Looked up from germline, CDR1 is SEHNR and CDR2 is FQNEAQ (reference sequence). The CDR3 extends over 11 amino acids. CDR3 region: CASSETEGYTF. The CDR3, as DNA: TGTGCCAGCAGCGAGACGGAGGGCTACACCTTC.

This clonotype was detected many times. The chain joins TRBV6-5 to TRBJ2-5; a weak D match, TRBD2 (5 bases). The V and J ends lost 4 bases and 7 bases respectively, with 16 bases between them. The germline gives CDR1 MNHEY, CDR2 SVGAGI. This CDR3 spans 14 amino acids. In DNA, the CDR3 is TGTGCCAGCAGTTCCGCCGGGGTGCGAGGGACCCAGTACTTC. This translates into CASSSAGVRGTQYF.

This clonotype was picked up a small number of times. The junction departs from the called germline gene at one end, perhaps through a read error. The chain has TRBV10-3 and TRBJ1-1; 9 nucleotides match TRBD1. Per germline, CDR1 ENHRY and CDR2 SYGVKD. The CDR3 covers 13 residues. The CDR3 bases are TGTGCCATCAGTGTGGGACAGGGATTCGAAGCTTGCTTT. It yields the protein CAISVGQGFEACF.

This clonotype has a count of ten or more. V usage is TRBV24-1 and J usage is TRBJ1-5; 8 bases are a match to TRBD1. Germline trimming cut 3 bases from V and 6 bases from J; bases unmatched to any gene: 6. The CDR3 is 15 residues long. Germline V gives CDR1 KGHDR, CDR2 SFDVKD. The CDR3 region is CATSDPGQGGQPQHF. For the CDR3, the DNA is TGTGCCACCAGTGATCCCGGACAGGGAGGTCAGCCCCAGCATTTT.

This clonotype came up a few times. This rearrangement joins TRBV20-1 to TRBJ1-5; D unresolved. Trimming stripped 3 bases from V and 9 bases from J, with 12 bases between. There are 12 residues in the CDR3. Germline CDR1 and CDR2: DFQATT and SNEGSKA (reference sequence). CDR3: CSASPATGPQHF. DNA of the CDR3: TGCAGTGCTAGTCCCGCGACGGGGCCCCAGCATTTT.

Concerning this clonotype: Since a much larger clone is just one base distant, this may be a read error. The V call is TRBV19, the J call TRBJ2-7, with D hard to call. V was cut by 3 bases and J by 7 bases, with 13 bases left in between. The CDR3 sequence is 13 residues long. Germline assignment: CDR1 LNHDA and CDR2 SQIVND (reference sequence). CDR3 nucleotide sequence: TGTGCCAGTAGTATGAATCGTCTCGGGGAGCAGTACTTC. As protein: CASSMNRLGEQYF.

This clonotype was counted between two and nine times. This may come from a read error, since a much larger clone is one base off. The chain is built from TRBV15 and TRBJ2-4, with D possibly matching TRBD1 (5 bases). CDR3 size: 15 residues. Germline V gene sequence: CDR1 LNHNV, CDR2 YYDKDF (reference sequence). Trimming pared 3 bases from V and 3 bases from J, leaving 12 bases between. As DNA, the CDR3 is TGTGCCACCAGCAGCCTCAGGGTGGTCAAAAACATTCAGTACTTC. As protein: CATSSLRVVKNIQYF.

The chain joins TRBV18 to TRBJ2-7, with D perhaps given as TRBD1 or TRBD2 (5 bases each). CDR3 length: 15 amino acids. CDR1 KGHSH and CDR2 LQKENI come from the germline V gene. Trimming took off 6 bases at V and 6 bases at J, with 21 bases between the two ends. The chain's CDR3 is CASSPAGAEGSEQYF. CDR3 nucleotides: TGTGCCAGCTCGCCCGCCGGGGCAGAAGGTTCCGAGCAGTACTTC. The full variable domain, rest sourced from reference TRBV18 and TRBJ2-7, is NAGVMQNPRHLVRRRGQEARLRCSPMKGHSHVYWYRQLPEEGLKFMVYLQKENIIDESGMPKERFSAEFPKEGPSILRIQQVVRGDSAAYFCASSPAGAEGSEQYFGPGTRLTVT.

This clonotype was counted at least ten times. The chain uses TRBV24-1 and TRBJ2-5, with TRBD2 matching 8 bases. With 3 bases clipped from V and 2 bases from J, the junction kept 7 bases outside the gene matches. The CDR3 is 16 amino acids. The germline CDR1 and CDR2 sequences are KGHDR and SFDVKD. CDR3 in amino acids: CATSDLRGGQQETQYF. DNA of the CDR3: TGTGCCACCAGTGATCTACGGGGGGGCCAACAAGAGACCCAGTACTTC.

This clonotype was recorded at least ten times. The chain is built from TRBV2 and TRBJ1-2; maybe TRBD1 (6 bases). Deletions cut 6 bases from V and 4 bases from J, with 12 bases between. The CDR3 contains 13 residues. Germline V lookup: CDR1 SNHLY, CDR2 FYNNEI. CDR3 amino acids: CASRLQGPYGYTF. The CDR3 DNA is TGTGCCAGCAGATTACAGGGACCCTATGGCTACACCTTC.